The present TCR beta chain was sequenced within a study of long-term antiretroviral therapy in people with HIV. Sampling of each donor yielded at least one pre-ART PBMC sample and at least two post-ART PBMC samples. The assay used was immunoSEQ (version v3.0), run at survey level. Profiling relied on immunoSEQ multiplex PCR, and the TCRdb table lists in-frame clones only, not all of them. The table lists approximately 17,000 clones, 65% to 85% of them singletons, with around 18% in the top ten. Trimming cost V 5 bases and J 3 bases, with 8 bases left between them. The CDR3 consists of 12 residues. Germline V gives CDR1 SGHAT, CDR2 FQNNGV.

This receptor was taken from a woman younger than 30 with HIV. The gene calls are TRBV11-2 and TRBJ2-7, with D perhaps matching TRBD1 (5 bases). Material: unsorted PBMCs, obtained 0.6 years after starting antiretroviral therapy. The CDR3 nucleotides are TGTGCCAGCAGCATCCAGGGCTACGAGCAGTACTTC. It specifies CASSIQGYEQYF.